This T cell receptor (beta chain) was recovered during a study of PD-1 blockade in classical Hodgkin lymphoma. Study-wide points: Compared with baseline, CD4+ but not CD8+ TCR diversity had risen significantly by C4D1. Complete responders matched newly diagnosed patients in baseline diversity.

Clones were read by immunoSEQ multiplex PCR, and TCRdb kept only the in-frame ones, dropping some. The top ten hold under 8.5% of the sample, which has 95,000 to 100,000 clones, about 89% seen once. Every single patient, without exception, relapsed after autologous stem cell transplantation, and brentuximab vedotin exposure varied. This clone was detected once. What it recognizes is unknown. Germline V gene data show CDR1 as SEHNR and CDR2 as FQNEAQ (reference sequence). Trimming removed 9 bases from V and 10 bases from J, with 21 bases in between. The CDR3 is 13 amino acids. The receptor's source is a human donor with classical Hodgkin lymphoma. The material sequenced was peripheral blood mononuclear cells (PBMCs), taken before the second cycle of nivolumab. The chain couples TRBV7-9 to TRBJ1-1, with no clear D. CDR3 nucleotides: TGTGCCAGTGCCCGAAATCCCCTTGGCCCAGCTTTCTTT. Translation gives CASARNPLGPAFF. Full variable domain (remainder filled in from reference TRBV7-9 and TRBJ1-1): DTGVSQNPRHKITKRGQNVTFRCDPISEHNRLYWYRQTLGQGPEFLTYFQNEAQLEKSRLLSDRFSAERPKGSFSTLEIQRTEQGDSAMYLCASARNPLGPAFFGQGTRLTVV.